Here is one TCR beta chain with its context. Its antigen is unidentified. Clones were read by immunoSEQ multiplex PCR, and TCRdb kept only the in-frame ones, dropping some. The sample carries about 64,000 clones, roughly nine tenths recorded once. This specimen comes from a study of OX40 agonist ivuxolimab in advanced cancers. Study in general: While on treatment, patients had intravenous ivuxolimab at 0.01 to 10 mg/kg every 2 weeks. Findings and limits, study-wide: Both blood CD4+ and CD8+ T cells showed clonal growth by week 6 at 0.1 to 3.0 mg/kg.

The investigators sampled blood at baseline, at cycle 4 day 1, and at cycle 7 day 1. Germline CDR1 reads KGHSH; CDR2 reads LQKENI. J lost 5 bases, V lost 4 bases, and 6 bases had no gene match. CDR3 length equals 14 residues. This clonotype was obtained from an adult with an advanced solid tumor such as melanoma, head and neck, liver or kidney cancer. This chain connects TRBV18 to TRBJ1-1; 8 positions match TRBD1. Sequenced material: CD4+ or CD8+ T cells sorted from blood, taken in a trial of the OX40 agonist ivuxolimab. DNA of the CDR3: TGTGCCAGCTCACAACAGGGGGGGGTGACTGAAGCTTTCTTT. Translated, it gives CASSQQGGVTEAFF.